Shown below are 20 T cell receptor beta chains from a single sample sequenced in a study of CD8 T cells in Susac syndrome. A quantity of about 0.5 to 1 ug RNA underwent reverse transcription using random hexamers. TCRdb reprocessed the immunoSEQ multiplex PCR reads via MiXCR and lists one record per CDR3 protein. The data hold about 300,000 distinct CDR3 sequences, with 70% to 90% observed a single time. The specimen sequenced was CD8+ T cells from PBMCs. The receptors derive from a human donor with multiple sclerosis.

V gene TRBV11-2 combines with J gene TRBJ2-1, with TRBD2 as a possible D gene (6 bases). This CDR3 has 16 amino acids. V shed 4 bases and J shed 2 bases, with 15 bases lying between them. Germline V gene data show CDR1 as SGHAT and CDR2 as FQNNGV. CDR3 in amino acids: CASSSPTGRTYNEQFF. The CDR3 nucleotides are TGTGCCAGCAGCTCCCCCACCGGGAGAACCTACAATGAGCAGTTCTTC.

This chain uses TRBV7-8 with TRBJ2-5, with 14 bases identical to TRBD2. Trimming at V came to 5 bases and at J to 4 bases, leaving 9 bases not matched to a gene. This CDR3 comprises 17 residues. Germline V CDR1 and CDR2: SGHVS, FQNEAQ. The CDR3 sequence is CASSERLAGGPGETQYF. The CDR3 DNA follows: TGTGCCAGCAGCGAAAGACTAGCGGGAGGGCCGGGAGAGACCCAGTACTTC.

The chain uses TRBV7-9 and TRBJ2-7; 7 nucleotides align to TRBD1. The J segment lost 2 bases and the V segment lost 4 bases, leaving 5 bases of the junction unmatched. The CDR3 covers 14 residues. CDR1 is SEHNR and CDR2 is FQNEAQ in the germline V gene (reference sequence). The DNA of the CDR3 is TGTGCCAGCAGCTCCGGGACAGACCCCTACGAGCAGTACTTC. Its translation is CASSSGTDPYEQYF.

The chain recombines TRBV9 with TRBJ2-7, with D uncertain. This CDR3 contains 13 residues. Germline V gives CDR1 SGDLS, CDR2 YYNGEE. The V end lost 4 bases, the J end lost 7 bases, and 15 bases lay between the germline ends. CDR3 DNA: TGTGCCAGCAGCCCTGCCCCCGACTGGGAGCAGTACTTC. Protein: CASSPAPDWEQYF. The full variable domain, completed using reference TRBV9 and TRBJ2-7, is DSGVTQTPKHLITATGQRVTLRCSPRSGDLSVYWYQQSLDQGLQFLIQYYNGEERAKGNILERFSAQQFPDLHSELNLSSLELGDSALYFCASSPAPDWEQYFGPGTRLTVT.

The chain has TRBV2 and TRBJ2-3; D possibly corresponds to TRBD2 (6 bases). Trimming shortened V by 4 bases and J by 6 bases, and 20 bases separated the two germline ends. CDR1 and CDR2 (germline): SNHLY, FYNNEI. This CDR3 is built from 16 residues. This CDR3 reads CASSAGGPSTEDTQYF. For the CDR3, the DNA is TGTGCCAGCAGTGCCGGGGGACCCTCAACAGAGGATACGCAGTATTTT.

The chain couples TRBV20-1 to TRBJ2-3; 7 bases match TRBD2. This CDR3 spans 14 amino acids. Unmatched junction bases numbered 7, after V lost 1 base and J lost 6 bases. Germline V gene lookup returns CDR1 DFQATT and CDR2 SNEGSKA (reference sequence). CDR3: CSARVLAVPDTQYF. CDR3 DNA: TGCAGTGCTAGAGTTCTAGCGGTGCCGGATACGCAGTATTTT.

CDR3 in amino acids: CASSSSSLAQETQYF. The CDR3 coding sequence is TGTGCCAGCAGCTCCTCTTCCCTAGCCCAAGAGACCCAGTACTTC. V and J are TRBV7-9 and TRBJ2-5, with a possible D match to TRBD2 (5 bases). The CDR3 is 15 amino acids. The V and J ends lost 4 bases and 1 base respectively, with 13 bases between them. Germline CDR1 SEHNR, CDR2 FQNEAQ (reference sequence).

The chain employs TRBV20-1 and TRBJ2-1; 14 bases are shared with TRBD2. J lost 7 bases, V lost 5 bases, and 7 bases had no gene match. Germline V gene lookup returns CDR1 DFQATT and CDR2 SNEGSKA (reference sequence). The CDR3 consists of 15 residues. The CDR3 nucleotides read TGCAGTGCTGAAGCCGGGACTAGCGGGAGTAATGAGCAGTTCTTC. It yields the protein CSAEAGTSGSNEQFF.

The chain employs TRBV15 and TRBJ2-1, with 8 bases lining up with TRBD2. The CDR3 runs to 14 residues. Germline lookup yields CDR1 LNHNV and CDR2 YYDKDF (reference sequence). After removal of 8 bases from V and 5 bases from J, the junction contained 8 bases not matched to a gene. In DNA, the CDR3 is TGTGCCACCCATCCGGGACTAGAGGACAATGAGCAGTTCTTC. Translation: CATHPGLEDNEQFF.

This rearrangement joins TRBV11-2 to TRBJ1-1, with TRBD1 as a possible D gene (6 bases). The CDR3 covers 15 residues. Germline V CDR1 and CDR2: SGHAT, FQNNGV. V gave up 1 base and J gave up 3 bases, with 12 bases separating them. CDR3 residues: CASSLGYRVDTEAFF. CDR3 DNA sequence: TGTGCCAGCAGCTTAGGATACAGGGTGGACACTGAAGCTTTCTTT. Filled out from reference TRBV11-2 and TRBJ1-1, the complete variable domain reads EAGVAQSPRYKIIEKRQSVAFWCNPISGHATLYWYQQILGQGPKLLIQFQNNGVVDDSQLPKDRFSAERLKGVDSTLKIQPAKLEDSAVYLCASSLGYRVDTEAFFGQGTRLTVV.

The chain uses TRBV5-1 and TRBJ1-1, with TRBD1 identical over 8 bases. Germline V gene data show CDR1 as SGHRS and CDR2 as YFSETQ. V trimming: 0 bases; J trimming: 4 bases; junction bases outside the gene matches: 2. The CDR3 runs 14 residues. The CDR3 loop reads CASSLDRGSTEAFF. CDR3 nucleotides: TGCGCCAGCAGCTTGGACAGGGGGTCCACTGAAGCTTTCTTT. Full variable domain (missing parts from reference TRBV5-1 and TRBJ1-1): KAGVTQTPRYLIKTRGQQVTLSCSPISGHRSVSWYQQTPGQGLQFLFEYFSETQRNKGNFPGRFSGRQFSNSRSEMNVSTLELGDSALYLCASSLDRGSTEAFFGQGTRLTVV.

This chain's CDR3 is CASTTPGGASAEQYF. CDR3 in DNA: TGTGCCAGCACCACACCAGGGGGCGCATCGGCCGAGCAGTACTTC. The chain has TRBV7-8 and TRBJ2-7; the match to TRBD1 covers 8 bases. Per the germline V gene, CDR1 is SGHVS and CDR2 is FQNEAQ. The CDR3 covers 15 residues. The V and J ends lost 7 bases and 6 bases, in that order; junction bases with no gene match: 14.

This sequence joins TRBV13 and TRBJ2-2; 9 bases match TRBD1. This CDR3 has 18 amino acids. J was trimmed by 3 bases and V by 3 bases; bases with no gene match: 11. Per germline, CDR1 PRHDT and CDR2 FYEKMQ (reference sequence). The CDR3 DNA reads TGTGCCAGCAGCTTTATTTCGACAGGGGGGCCCGACACCGGGGAGCTGTTTTTT. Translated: CASSFISTGGPDTGELFF.

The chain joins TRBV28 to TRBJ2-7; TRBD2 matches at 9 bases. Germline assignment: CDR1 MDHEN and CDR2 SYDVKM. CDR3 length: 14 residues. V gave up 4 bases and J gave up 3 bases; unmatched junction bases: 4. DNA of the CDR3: TGTGCCAGCAGTTACCGTAGCGGGAGCTACGAGCAGTACTTC. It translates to CASSYRSGSYEQYF.

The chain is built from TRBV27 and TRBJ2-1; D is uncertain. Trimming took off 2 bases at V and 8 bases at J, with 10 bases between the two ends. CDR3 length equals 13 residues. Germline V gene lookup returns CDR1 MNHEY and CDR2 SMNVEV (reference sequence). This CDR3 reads CASSLPSFDEQFF. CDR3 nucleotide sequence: TGTGCCAGCAGTTTACCTAGTTTCGATGAGCAGTTCTTC.

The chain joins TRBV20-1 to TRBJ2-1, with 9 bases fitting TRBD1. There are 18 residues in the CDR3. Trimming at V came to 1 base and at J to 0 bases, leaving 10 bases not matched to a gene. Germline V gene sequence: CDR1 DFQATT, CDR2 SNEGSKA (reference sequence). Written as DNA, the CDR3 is TGCAGTGCTAGAGCTCGGGACAGGGTTGAGAGCTCCTACAATGAGCAGTTCTTC. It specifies CSARARDRVESSYNEQFF.

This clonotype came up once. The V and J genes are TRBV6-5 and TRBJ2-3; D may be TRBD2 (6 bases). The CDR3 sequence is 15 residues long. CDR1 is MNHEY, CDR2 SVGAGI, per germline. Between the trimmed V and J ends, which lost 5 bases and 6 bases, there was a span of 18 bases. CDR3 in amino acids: CASSGSGGRHDTQYF. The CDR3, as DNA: TGTGCCAGCAGTGGGTCCGGGGGTCGTCATGATACGCAGTATTTT.

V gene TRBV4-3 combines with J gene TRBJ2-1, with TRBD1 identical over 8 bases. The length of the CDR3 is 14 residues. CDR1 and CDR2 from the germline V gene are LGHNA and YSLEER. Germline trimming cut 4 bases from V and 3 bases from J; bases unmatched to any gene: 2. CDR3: CASSPDRVYNEQFF. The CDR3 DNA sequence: TGCGCCAGCAGCCCGGACAGGGTCTACAATGAGCAGTTCTTC.

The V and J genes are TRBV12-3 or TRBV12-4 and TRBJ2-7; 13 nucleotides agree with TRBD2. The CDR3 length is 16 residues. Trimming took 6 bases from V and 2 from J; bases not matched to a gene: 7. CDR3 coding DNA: TGTGCCAGCAGGGGGACTAGCGGGATCCGTACCTACGAGCAGTACTTC. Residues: CASRGTSGIRTYEQYF.

The CDR3 sequence is CASMGVLNEQYF. The CDR3 DNA follows: TGTGCCAGCATGGGGGTTTTGAACGAGCAGTACTTC. The chain links TRBV6-5 to TRBJ2-7; the D call may be TRBD1 or TRBD2 (5 bases each). This CDR3 is built from 12 residues. The germline V gene has CDR1 MNHEY and CDR2 SVGAGI. With 7 bases removed from V and 5 bases from J, the gap between germline ends came to 12 bases.